These 28 T cell receptor beta chains came from one sample sequenced in a study of neurological immune-mediated disorders. TCRdb reprocessed the 5' RACE reads with MiXCR, giving one entry per CDR3 protein. The data show approximately 30,000 distinct CDR3 sequences, approximately 5.4% seen once. The sequenced material came from CD4+ T cells from blood. These receptors were taken from a woman in her fifties or sixties in good health.

This clonotype was detected many times. V is TRBV29-1 and J is TRBJ1-2; a possible D gene is TRBD1 (5 bases). Trimming removed 5 bases from V and 6 bases from J, with 13 bases in between. Germline V CDR1 and CDR2: SQVTM, ANQGSEA. This CDR3 spans 12 amino acids. The DNA of the CDR3 is TGCAGCGTTTCGGGGGGGATAGATGGCTACACCTTC. Its translation is CSVSGGIDGYTF.

This clonotype has at least ten counts. This chain joins TRBV30 and TRBJ2-7; D is perhaps TRBD2 (5 bases). The CDR3 spans 12 residues. Deletions cut 5 bases from V and 2 bases from J, with 10 bases between. CDR1 and CDR2 (germline): GTSNPN, SVGIG (reference sequence). The CDR3 nucleotides are TGTGCCTGGGGTGACGGGGCCTACGAGCAGTACTTC. It specifies CAWGDGAYEQYF.

This clonotype was detected many times. The rearrangement joins TRBV20-1 to TRBJ2-2; TRBD2 might be the D (6 bases). The V gene's germline CDR1 is DFQATT and CDR2 SNEGSKA (reference sequence). Trimming shortened V by 1 base and J by 6 bases, and 18 bases separated the two germline ends. The CDR3 consists of 16 residues. In DNA, the CDR3 is TGCAGTGCTAGAGTTCCGGGGAAACTAGCCGCCGGGGAGCTGTTTTTT. Amino acid sequence: CSARVPGKLAAGELFF.

This clonotype has ten or more counts. V usage is TRBV5-4 and J usage is TRBJ2-2; TRBD1 matches at 7 bases. The V gene's germline CDR1 is SGHNT and CDR2 YYREEE (reference sequence). CDR3 size: 15 residues. V lost 3 bases, J lost 4 bases, and 6 bases stayed unmatched. The CDR3 reads CASSWSRTGTGELFF. DNA for the CDR3: TGTGCCAGCAGCTGGAGCCGGACAGGCACCGGGGAGCTGTTTTTT.

This clonotype was found many times. This chain connects TRBV28 to TRBJ1-2; 12 nucleotides match TRBD1. This CDR3 is built from 17 residues. CDR1 MDHEN and CDR2 SYDVKM come from the germline V gene. V lost 6 bases and J lost 3; bases outside the gene matches: 11. DNA for the CDR3: TGTGCCAGCAGAAGGAGGACCGGGACAGGGGGCGACTATGGCTACACCTTC. It yields the protein CASRRRTGTGGDYGYTF.

This clonotype was recorded many times. The chain carries TRBV6-5 and TRBJ2-1; 7 bases align to TRBD1. V shed 6 bases, J shed 4 bases, and the junction held 9 bases outside the gene matches. CDR1 and CDR2 from the germline V gene are MNHEY and SVGAGI. The CDR3 is made up of 15 amino acids. The CDR3 coding sequence is TGTGCCAGCAGATCACCGGGACAGAGATACAATGAGCAGTTCTTC. It translates to CASRSPGQRYNEQFF.

This clonotype was detected many times. The rearrangement joins TRBV29-1 to TRBJ2-3; the match to TRBD1 covers 10 bases. The germline gives CDR1 SQVTM, CDR2 ANQGSEA. V shed 2 bases, J shed 2 bases, and the junction held 4 bases outside the gene matches. The CDR3 length is 15 residues. This chain's CDR3 is CSVERQGASTDTQYF. The DNA of the CDR3 is TGCAGCGTTGAACGACAGGGGGCTTCCACAGATACGCAGTATTTT.

This clonotype appeared many times. V gene TRBV7-8 combines with J gene TRBJ1-6, with D possibly matching TRBD1 (6 bases). Germline V CDR1 and CDR2: SGHVS, FQNEAQ. There are 15 residues in the CDR3. Trimming stripped 5 bases from V and 3 bases from J, with 11 bases between. CDR3 bases: TGTGCCAGCAGCGGAAGGACAGACTATAATTCACCCCTCCACTTT. The encoded protein is CASSGRTDYNSPLHF.

The count of this clonotype is one. V gene TRBV15 combines with J gene TRBJ1-5, with D unresolved. Germline V CDR1 and CDR2: LNHNV, YYDKDF (reference sequence). With 5 bases removed from V and 3 bases from J, the gap between germline ends came to 5 bases. The CDR3 length is 12 residues. Written as DNA, the CDR3 is TGTGCCACCAGCGCGCTCAATCAGCCCCAGCATTTT. Its protein is CATSALNQPQHF.

This clonotype showed up many times. The genes are TRBV20-1 and TRBJ1-2; no firm D call. The CDR3 contains 12 residues. With 3 bases removed from V and 9 bases from J, the gap between germline ends came to 14 bases. Germline V lookup: CDR1 DFQATT, CDR2 SNEGSKA (reference sequence). The CDR3 spells CSASLMGLSYTF. CDR3 in DNA: TGCAGTGCTAGTCTCATGGGTTTGAGCTACACCTTC.

At least ten counts were recorded for this clonotype. The gene calls are TRBV29-1 and TRBJ1-4, with TRBD1 as a possible D gene (5 bases). The V end was cut by 7 bases, the J end by 8 bases, with 11 bases between. Germline-derived CDR1 and CDR2 are SQVTM and ANQGSEA. This CDR3 comprises 11 residues. The CDR3 DNA sequence: TGCAGCGCACGCGGGGGGGAAAAACTGTTTTTT. The encoded protein is CSARGGEKLFF.

This clonotype was recorded many times. The chain is built from TRBV3-1 and TRBJ2-1, with a tentative D call TRBD2 (5 bases). The CDR3 runs to 18 residues. CDR1 is LGHDT and CDR2 is YNNKEL in the germline V gene (reference sequence). Trimming shortened V by 2 bases and J by 0 bases, and 17 bases separated the two germline ends. The CDR3 loop reads CASSQSSGVSSSYNEQFF. DNA of the CDR3: TGTGCCAGCAGCCAATCGTCCGGGGTCTCCAGCTCCTACAATGAGCAGTTCTTC.

The V gene is TRBV11-2, the J gene TRBJ2-1, with 9 bases that match TRBD2. Germline CDR1 and CDR2: SGHAT and FQNNGV. V gave up 6 bases and J gave up 5 bases; unmatched junction bases: 8. CDR3 length: 15 residues. The CDR3 is CASRVRLADNNEQFF. The CDR3 DNA reads TGTGCCAGCAGAGTCCGACTAGCGGATAACAATGAGCAGTTCTTC.

This clonotype was found many times. The CDR3 is CASSVIWDPGNEQFF. For the CDR3, the DNA is TGTGCCAGCAGTGTTATTTGGGATCCGGGCAATGAGCAGTTCTTC. The chain combines TRBV6-1 with TRBJ2-1; D ambiguous. V was cut by 4 bases and J by 6 bases, with 16 bases left in between. Germline lookup yields CDR1 MNHNS and CDR2 SASEGT. CDR3 size: 15 residues.

Many counts were recorded for this clonotype. V and J are TRBV20-1 and TRBJ2-3; TRBD2 matches 9 bases. Trimming at V came to 3 bases and at J to 4 bases, leaving 8 bases not matched to a gene. Germline V gene data show CDR1 as DFQATT and CDR2 as SNEGSKA (reference sequence). The CDR3 totals 15 residues. The CDR3 DNA is TGCAGTGCTAGCTCGCTAGCGGGAAGCCCAGATACGCAGTATTTT. Translation gives CSASSLAGSPDTQYF.

Many counts were recorded for this clonotype. The chain recombines TRBV3-1 with TRBJ2-1, with 11 positions matching TRBD2. The CDR3 is 16 amino acids. Germline CDR1 LGHDT, CDR2 YNNKEL (reference sequence). J lost 7 bases, V lost 0 bases, and 5 bases had no gene match. The chain's CDR3 is CASSQETSGSRNEQFF. In DNA, the CDR3 is TGTGCCAGCAGCCAAGAAACTAGCGGGAGTAGGAATGAGCAGTTCTTC.

There are many counts of this clonotype. This chain links TRBV9 with TRBJ2-1; D possibly matches TRBD1 or TRBD2 (5 bases each). Per the germline V gene, CDR1 is SGDLS and CDR2 is YYNGEE. This CDR3 has 15 residues. V dropped 0 bases and J dropped 6 bases, with 13 bases sitting between them. The CDR3 is CASSVARGRFNEQFF. The CDR3 nucleotides are TGTGCCAGCAGCGTAGCTAGGGGACGTTTCAATGAGCAGTTCTTC.

This clonotype came up many times. The V and J genes are TRBV2 and TRBJ2-1; the D gene is possibly TRBD2 (5 bases). V dropped 0 bases and J dropped 8 bases, with 8 bases sitting between them. Germline V gene lookup returns CDR1 SNHLY and CDR2 FYNNEI. The CDR3 is 13 residues long. As DNA, the CDR3 is TGTGCCAGCAGTGAAGCTGAGGGCCATGAGCAGTTCTTC. This gives the protein CASSEAEGHEQFF.

This chain links TRBV28 with TRBJ1-1; D is perhaps TRBD1 (5 bases). This CDR3 contains 12 residues. Germline CDR1 MDHEN, CDR2 SYDVKM. CDR3 residues: CTNSAGTPHAFF. The CDR3 DNA sequence: TGTACCAACAGCGCCGGGACCCCCCACGCTTTCTTT.

Ten or more counts support this clonotype. The genes are TRBV24-1 and TRBJ2-3; TRBD2 matches at 10 bases. Unmatched junction bases numbered 13, after V lost 3 bases and J lost 2 bases. The CDR3 has 19 amino acids. In germline, CDR1 is KGHDR, CDR2 SFDVKD. CDR3 sequence (DNA): TGTGCCACCAGTGATCCATCCGGGACTAGCGCACACCACACAGATACGCAGTATTTT. Encoded protein: CATSDPSGTSAHHTDTQYF.

The sample holds many counts of this clonotype. The chain couples TRBV29-1 to TRBJ2-1; D call uncertain. The CDR3 consists of 12 residues. V was clipped by 4 bases and J by 5 bases, with 9 bases between them. The germline gives CDR1 SQVTM, CDR2 ANQGSEA. CDR3 in DNA: TGCAGCGTTGCCATGTCTGACAATGAGCAGTTCTTC. Translation gives CSVAMSDNEQFF.

This clonotype was recorded many times. V gene TRBV6-1 combines with J gene TRBJ2-7; perhaps TRBD2 as D (5 bases). CDR1 is MNHNS and CDR2 is SASEGT in the germline V gene. V shed 4 bases and J shed 2 bases, with 12 bases lying between them. CDR3 size: 14 residues. CDR3 residues: CASSAEGPTYEQYF. The CDR3 DNA sequence: TGTGCCAGCAGTGCCGAGGGTCCAACCTACGAGCAGTACTTC.

This clonotype was recorded at least ten times. This CDR3 is CASSPPVVRAYEQFF. DNA for the CDR3: TGTGCCAGCTCACCACCGGTGGTCAGGGCTTATGAGCAGTTCTTC. V and J are TRBV18 and TRBJ2-1, with D possibly TRBD1 on 5 matching bases. The germline CDR1 and CDR2 sequences are KGHSH and LQKENI. V was cut by 0 bases and J by 8 bases, with 14 bases left in between. This CDR3 has 15 residues.

In this sample, this clonotype turned up many times. The rearrangement links TRBV15 to TRBJ2-1; 9 bases map to TRBD2. Germline loops: CDR1 LNHNV, CDR2 YYDKDF (reference sequence). The CDR3 totals 17 residues. V dropped 8 bases and J dropped 4; count of bases not matched to a gene: 15. The CDR3 DNA reads TGTGCCACCGGGGGGGGAGGGCTAGCGGGGCGATACAATGAGCAGTTCTTC. Residues: CATGGGGLAGRYNEQFF.

Ten or more counts support this clonotype. V gene TRBV5-1 combines with J gene TRBJ2-7, with 7 bases matching TRBD1. CDR1 is SGHRS, CDR2 YFSETQ, per germline. The CDR3 is 15 residues long. J was trimmed by 0 bases and V by 4 bases; bases with no gene match: 7. CDR3 loop: CASSPDRALSYEQYF. CDR3 DNA sequence: TGCGCCAGCAGCCCTGACAGGGCCCTCTCCTACGAGCAGTACTTC.

This clonotype was seen many times. V usage is TRBV7-3 and J usage is TRBJ1-6, with TRBD1 matching over 10 bases. V lost 2 bases, J lost 10 bases, and 5 bases stayed unmatched. The CDR3 runs 15 residues. In germline, CDR1 is SGHTA, CDR2 FQGTGA. The CDR3 spells CASSLLTGGRSPLHF. CDR3 DNA sequence: TGTGCCAGCAGCTTACTGACAGGGGGCAGGTCACCCCTCCACTTT.

This clonotype occurred many times. V and J are TRBV3-1 and TRBJ2-3, with D maybe TRBD2 (6 bases). The V gene's germline CDR1 is LGHDT and CDR2 YNNKEL (reference sequence). The CDR3 is 15 amino acids. Trimming removed 1 base from V and 2 bases from J, with 10 bases in between. The CDR3 sequence: CASSQGSGPTDTQYF. CDR3 in DNA: TGTGCCAGCAGCCAAGGTAGCGGACCCACAGATACGCAGTATTTT.

This clonotype was seen repeatedly, ten times or more. The rearrangement links TRBV7-6 to TRBJ2-1; 7 nucleotides match TRBD1. The germline gives CDR1 SGHVS, CDR2 FNYEAQ. J lost 7 bases, V lost 4 bases, and 4 bases had no gene match. CDR3 length: 13 amino acids. This CDR3 is CASSSGTANEQFF. The CDR3 nucleotides are TGTGCCAGCAGCTCCGGGACAGCTAATGAGCAGTTCTTC.